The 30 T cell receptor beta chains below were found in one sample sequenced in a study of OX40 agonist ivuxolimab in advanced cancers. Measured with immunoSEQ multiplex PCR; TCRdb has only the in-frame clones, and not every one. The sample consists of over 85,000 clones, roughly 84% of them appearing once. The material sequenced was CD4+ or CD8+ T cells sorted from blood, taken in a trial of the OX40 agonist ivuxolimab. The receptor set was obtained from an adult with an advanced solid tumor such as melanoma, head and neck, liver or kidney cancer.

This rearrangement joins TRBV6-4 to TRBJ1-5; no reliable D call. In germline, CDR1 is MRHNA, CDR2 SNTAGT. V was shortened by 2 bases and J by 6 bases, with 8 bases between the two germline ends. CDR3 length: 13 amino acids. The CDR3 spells CASSDEGGQPQHF. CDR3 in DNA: TGTGCCAGCAGTGACGAAGGCGGTCAGCCCCAGCATTTT.

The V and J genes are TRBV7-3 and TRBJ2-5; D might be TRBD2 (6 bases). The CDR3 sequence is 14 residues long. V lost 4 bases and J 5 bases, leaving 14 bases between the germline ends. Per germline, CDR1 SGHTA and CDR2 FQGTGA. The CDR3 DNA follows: TGTGCCAGCAGCTCCGGCGGGGCAGAGGAGACCCAGTACTTC. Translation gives CASSSGGAEETQYF.

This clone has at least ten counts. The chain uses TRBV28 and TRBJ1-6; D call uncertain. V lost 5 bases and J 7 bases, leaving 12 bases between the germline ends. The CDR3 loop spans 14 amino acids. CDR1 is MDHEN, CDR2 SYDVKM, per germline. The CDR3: CASSETVKNSPLHF. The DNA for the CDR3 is TGTGCCAGCAGTGAGACCGTTAAAAATTCACCCCTCCACTTT.

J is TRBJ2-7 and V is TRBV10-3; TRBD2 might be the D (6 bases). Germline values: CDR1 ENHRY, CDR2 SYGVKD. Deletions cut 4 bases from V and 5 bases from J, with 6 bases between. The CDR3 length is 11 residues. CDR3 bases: TGTGCCATCAGTGGCGGGAACGAGCAGTACGTC. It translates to CAISGGNEQYV.

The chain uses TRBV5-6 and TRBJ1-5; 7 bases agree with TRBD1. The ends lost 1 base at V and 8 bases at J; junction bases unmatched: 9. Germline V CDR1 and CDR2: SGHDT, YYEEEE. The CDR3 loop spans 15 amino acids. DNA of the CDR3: TGTGCCAGCAGCTTGTATACAGGGGATTGGGAGCCCCAGCATTTT. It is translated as CASSLYTGDWEPQHF. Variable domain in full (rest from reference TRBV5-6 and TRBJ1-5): DAGVTQSPTHLIKTRGQQVTLRCSPKSGHDTVSWYQQALGQGPQFIFQYYEEEERQRGNFPDRFSGHQFPNYSSELNVNALLLGDSALYLCASSLYTGDWEPQHFGDGTRLSIL.

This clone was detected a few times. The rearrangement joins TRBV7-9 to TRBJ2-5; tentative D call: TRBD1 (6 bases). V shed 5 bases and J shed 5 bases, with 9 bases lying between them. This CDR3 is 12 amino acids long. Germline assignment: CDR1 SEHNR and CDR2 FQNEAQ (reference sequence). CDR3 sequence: CASSVRGETQYF. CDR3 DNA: TGTGCCAGCAGCGTCAGGGGTGAGACCCAGTACTTC. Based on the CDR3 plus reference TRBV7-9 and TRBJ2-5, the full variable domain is DTGVSQNPRHKITKRGQNVTFRCDPISEHNRLYWYRQTLGQGPEFLTYFQNEAQLEKSRLLSDRFSAERPKGSFSTLEIQRTEQGDSAMYLCASSVRGETQYFGPGTRLLVL.

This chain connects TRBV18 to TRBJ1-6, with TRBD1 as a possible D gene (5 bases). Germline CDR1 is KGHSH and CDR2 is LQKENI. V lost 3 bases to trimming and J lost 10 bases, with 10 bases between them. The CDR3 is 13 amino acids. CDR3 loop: CASSPTRESPLHF. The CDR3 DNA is TGTGCCAGCTCACCTACCAGGGAGTCACCCCTCCACTTT.

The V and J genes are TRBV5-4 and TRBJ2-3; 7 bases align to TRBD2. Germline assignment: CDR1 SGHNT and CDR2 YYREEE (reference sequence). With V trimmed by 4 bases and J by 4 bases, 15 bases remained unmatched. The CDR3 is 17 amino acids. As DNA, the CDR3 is TGTGCCAGCAGCCCGGACCCGAGCGGGGTGTATGCAGATACGCAGTATTTT. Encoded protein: CASSPDPSGVYADTQYF.

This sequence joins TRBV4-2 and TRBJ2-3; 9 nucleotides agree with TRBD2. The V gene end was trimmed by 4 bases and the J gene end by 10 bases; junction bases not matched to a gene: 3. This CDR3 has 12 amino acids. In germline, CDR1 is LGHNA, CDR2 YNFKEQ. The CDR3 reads CASSPTSGAQYF. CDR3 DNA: TGTGCCAGCAGCCCGACTAGCGGTGCGCAGTATTTT.

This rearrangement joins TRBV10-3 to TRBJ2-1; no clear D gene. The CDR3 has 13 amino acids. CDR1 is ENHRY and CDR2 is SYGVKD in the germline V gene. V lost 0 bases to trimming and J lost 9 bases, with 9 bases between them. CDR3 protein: CAISESVESEQFF. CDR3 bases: TGTGCCATCAGTGAGTCGGTAGAGAGTGAGCAGTTCTTC.

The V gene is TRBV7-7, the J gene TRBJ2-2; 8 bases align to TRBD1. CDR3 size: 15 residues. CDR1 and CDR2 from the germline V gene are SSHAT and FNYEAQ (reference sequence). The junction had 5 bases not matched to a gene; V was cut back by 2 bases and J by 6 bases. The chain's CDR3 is CASSLMQGQAGELFF. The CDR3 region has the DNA TGTGCCAGCAGCTTAATGCAGGGACAGGCCGGGGAGCTGTTTTTT.

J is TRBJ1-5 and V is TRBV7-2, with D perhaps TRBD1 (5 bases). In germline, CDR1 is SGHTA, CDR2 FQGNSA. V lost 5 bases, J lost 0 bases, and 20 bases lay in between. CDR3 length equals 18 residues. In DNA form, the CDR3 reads TGTGCCAGCAGCCCCGATCCGGGGGGATTCCTTAGCAATCAGCCCCAGCATTTT. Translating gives CASSPDPGGFLSNQPQHF.

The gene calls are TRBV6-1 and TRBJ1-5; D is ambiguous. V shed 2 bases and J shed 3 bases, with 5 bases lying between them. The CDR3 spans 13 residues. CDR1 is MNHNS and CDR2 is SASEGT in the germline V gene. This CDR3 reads CASSENVNQPQHF. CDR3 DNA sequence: TGTGCCAGCAGTGAAAATGTCAATCAGCCCCAGCATTTT.

This CDR3 is CAISARTDTQYF. CDR3 nucleotide sequence: TGTGCCATCAGTGCCCGCACAGATACGCAGTATTTT. The chain has TRBV10-3 and TRBJ2-3; D is ambiguous. V lost 4 bases to trimming and J lost 1 base, with 3 bases between them. The CDR3 has 12 residues. Germline loops: CDR1 ENHRY, CDR2 SYGVKD.

The CDR3 sequence: CATSRDRGEQETQYF. In DNA, the CDR3 is TGTGCCACCAGCAGAGACCGGGGAGAACAAGAGACCCAGTACTTC. The V and J genes are TRBV15 and TRBJ2-5; TRBD2 is a possible D gene (5 bases). CDR1 is LNHNV and CDR2 is YYDKDF in the germline V gene (reference sequence). The V end was cut by 0 bases, the J end by 2 bases, with 10 bases between. This CDR3 is 15 amino acids long.

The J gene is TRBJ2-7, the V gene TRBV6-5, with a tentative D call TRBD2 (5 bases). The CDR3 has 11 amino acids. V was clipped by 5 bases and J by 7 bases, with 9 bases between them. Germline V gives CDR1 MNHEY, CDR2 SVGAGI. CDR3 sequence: CASSTGSEQYF. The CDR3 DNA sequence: TGTGCCAGCAGTACGGGGAGTGAGCAGTACTTC.

In DNA form, the CDR3 reads TGTGCCAGCAGTTCGACAGGAGCTAACTATGGCTACACCTTC. Protein: CASSSTGANYGYTF. The chain joins TRBV27 to TRBJ1-2; D possibly corresponds to TRBD1 (6 bases). The length of the CDR3 is 14 residues. Trimming removed 4 bases from V and 0 bases from J, with 9 bases in between. Germline V lookup: CDR1 MNHEY, CDR2 SMNVEV (reference sequence).

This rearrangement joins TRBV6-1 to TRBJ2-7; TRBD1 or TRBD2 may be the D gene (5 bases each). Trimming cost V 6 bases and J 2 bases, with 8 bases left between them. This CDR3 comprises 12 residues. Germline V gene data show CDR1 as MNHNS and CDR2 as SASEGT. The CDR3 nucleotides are TGTGCCAGCAGCAGGGACCCCTACGAGCAGTACGTC. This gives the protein CASSRDPYEQYV.

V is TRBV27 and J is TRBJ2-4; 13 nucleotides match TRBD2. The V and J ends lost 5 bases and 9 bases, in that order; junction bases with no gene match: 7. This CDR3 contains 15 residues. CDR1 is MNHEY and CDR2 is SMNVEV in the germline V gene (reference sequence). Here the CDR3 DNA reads TGTGCCAGCAGTCCGACTAGCGGGGGGATTACCATTCAGTACTTC. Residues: CASSPTSGGITIQYF.

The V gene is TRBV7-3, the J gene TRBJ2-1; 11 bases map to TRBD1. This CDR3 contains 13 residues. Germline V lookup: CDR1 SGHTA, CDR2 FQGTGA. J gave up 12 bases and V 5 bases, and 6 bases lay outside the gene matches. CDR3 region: CASSTGQGESQFF. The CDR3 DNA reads TGTGCCAGCAGCACGGGACAGGGGGAGTCGCAGTTCTTC.

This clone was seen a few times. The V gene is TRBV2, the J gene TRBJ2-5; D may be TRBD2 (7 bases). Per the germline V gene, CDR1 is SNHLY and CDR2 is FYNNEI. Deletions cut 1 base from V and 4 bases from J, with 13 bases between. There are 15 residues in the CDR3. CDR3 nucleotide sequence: TGTGCCAGCAGTGAAGGGGGGGGCCGGGTAGAGACCCAGTACTTC. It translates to CASSEGGGRVETQYF.

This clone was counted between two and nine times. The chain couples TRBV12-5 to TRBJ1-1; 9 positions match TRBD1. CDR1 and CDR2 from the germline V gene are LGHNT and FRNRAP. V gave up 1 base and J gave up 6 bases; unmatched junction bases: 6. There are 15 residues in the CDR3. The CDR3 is CASGLGRDRVPEAFF. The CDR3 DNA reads TGTGCTAGTGGTTTGGGCCGGGACAGGGTTCCTGAAGCTTTCTTT. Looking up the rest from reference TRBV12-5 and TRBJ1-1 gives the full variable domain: DARVTQTPRHKVTEMGQEVTMRCQPILGHNTVFWYRQTMMQGLELLAYFRNRAPLDDSGMPKDRFSAEMPDATLATLKIQPSEPRDSAVYFCASGLGRDRVPEAFFGQGTRLTVV.

The CDR3: CASSDGQGDRNIQYF. The CDR3 DNA is TGTGCCAGCAGTGATGGACAGGGGGATCGAAACATTCAGTACTTC. The chain couples TRBV6-1 to TRBJ2-4, with 10 positions matching TRBD1. The CDR3 consists of 15 residues. Germline V gene lookup returns CDR1 MNHNS and CDR2 SASEGT. V was pared by 3 bases and J by 6 bases, with 5 bases of the junction left unmatched.

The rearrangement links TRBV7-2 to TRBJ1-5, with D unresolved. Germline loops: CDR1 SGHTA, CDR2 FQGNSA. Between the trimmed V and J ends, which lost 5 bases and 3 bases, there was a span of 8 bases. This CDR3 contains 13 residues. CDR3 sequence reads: CASSPDYNQPQHF. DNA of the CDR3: TGTGCCAGCAGCCCAGACTACAATCAGCCCCAGCATTTT.

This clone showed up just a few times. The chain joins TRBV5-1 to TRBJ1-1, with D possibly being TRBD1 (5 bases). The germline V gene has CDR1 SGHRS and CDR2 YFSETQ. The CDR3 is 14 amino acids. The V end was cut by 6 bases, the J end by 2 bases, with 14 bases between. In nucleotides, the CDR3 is TGCGCCAGCACCTCGTCCAGGGCAAACACTGAAGCTTTCTTT. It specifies CASTSSRANTEAFF.

This CDR3 is CASSLGDGTPGGRTQYF. CDR3 sequence (DNA): TGTGCCAGCAGCCTGGGCGACGGGACTCCCGGTGGGCGTACGCAGTATTTT. The chain carries TRBV7-2 and TRBJ2-3; possible D gene TRBD2, 6 bases. Germline V gene lookup returns CDR1 SGHTA and CDR2 FQGNSA. V was trimmed by 5 bases and J by 8 bases, leaving 26 bases between them. The CDR3 has 17 residues.

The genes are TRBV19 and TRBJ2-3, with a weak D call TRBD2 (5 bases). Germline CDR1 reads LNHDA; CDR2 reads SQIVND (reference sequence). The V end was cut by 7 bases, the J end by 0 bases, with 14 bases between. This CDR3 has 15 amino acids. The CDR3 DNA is TGTGCCAGTACGCCTCGGGGAACTAGCACAGATACGCAGTATTTT. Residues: CASTPRGTSTDTQYF.

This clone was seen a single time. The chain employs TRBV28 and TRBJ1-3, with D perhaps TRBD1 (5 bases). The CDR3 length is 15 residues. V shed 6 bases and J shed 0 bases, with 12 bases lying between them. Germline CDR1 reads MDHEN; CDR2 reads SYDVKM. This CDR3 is CASRRQYSSGNTIYF. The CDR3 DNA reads TGTGCCAGCAGGAGACAGTACTCCTCTGGAAACACCATATATTTT.

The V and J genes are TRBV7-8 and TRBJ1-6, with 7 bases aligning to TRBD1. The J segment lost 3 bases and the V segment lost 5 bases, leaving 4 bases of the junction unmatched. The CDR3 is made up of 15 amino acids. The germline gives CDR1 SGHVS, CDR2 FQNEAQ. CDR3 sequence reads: CASSQRTGYNSPLHF. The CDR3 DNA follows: TGTGCCAGCAGCCAAAGGACAGGCTATAATTCACCCCTCCACTTT.

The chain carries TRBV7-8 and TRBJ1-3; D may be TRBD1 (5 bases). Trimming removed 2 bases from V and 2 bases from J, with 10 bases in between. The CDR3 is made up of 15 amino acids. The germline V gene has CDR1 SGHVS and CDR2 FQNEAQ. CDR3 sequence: CASSLTDSPGNTIYF. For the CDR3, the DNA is TGTGCCAGCAGCTTAACCGACAGTCCTGGAAACACCATATATTTT. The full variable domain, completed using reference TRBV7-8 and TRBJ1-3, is GAGVSQSPRYKVAKRGQDVALRCDPISGHVSLFWYQQALGQGPEFLTYFQNEAQLDKSGLPSDRFFAERPEGSVSTLKIQRTQQEDSAVYLCASSLTDSPGNTIYFGEGSWLTVV.